This record looks at one T cell receptor (beta chain) sequence and its context. Its target is not known. The method was immunoSEQ multiplex PCR; TCRdb's version includes in-frame clones alone and lacks a portion of them. Of over 2 million clones listed, around 92% were seen once; the top ten hold approximately 0.41%. The data stem from a study of shared clonotypes between healthy human individuals. Study results and caveats: In this cohort, only blood was sampled, and tissue repertoires likely differ. Investigators expected sequencing depth to affect clonotype sharing among donors. Naive subsets generally had larger estimated richness than memory subsets.

CDR1 and CDR2 from the germline V gene are SGHRS and YFSETQ. The V and J ends lost 0 bases and 6 bases respectively, with 9 bases between them. The length of the CDR3 is 13 residues. Partitioning of CD4+ cells yielded a CD45RA+ naive subset and a CD45RA-negative memory subset. Sequencing input: naive CD4+ T cells from PBMCs. Stated subset: CD45RA+ positively selected. This clonotype originated in a man aged 18-30 years in good health. Some clones in this sample may be carry-over from other donors' samples. The genes are TRBV5-1 and TRBJ1-1; D is uncertain. Here the CDR3 DNA reads TGCGCCAGCAGCTTGGCGGCACCCCCTGAAGCTTTCTTT. It specifies CASSLAAPPEAFF.